A selection of T cell receptor beta chains follows, all from one sample in a study of cytomegalovirus exposure and HLA in healthy donors. Using immunoSEQ multiplex PCR, the repertoire was profiled, and TCRdb retains in-frame clones only, with some absent. The table lists about 160,000 clones, about 77% of them singletons. Sequenced material: PBMCs. The receptors derive from a young man in good health and CMV-seronegative. CDR3s include the opening cysteine and the closing phenylalanine or tryptophan. The D gene is left open where the match is weak. Rows give clone size only sometimes, using once, few, many, or a class for an expanded clone.

cdr3_length	clone_size	v_call	d_call	j_call	cdr3_aa	cdr3_nt
14	NA	TRBV19	TRBD1	TRBJ1-2	CASSIRTGTEGYTF	TGTGCCAGTAGTATCCGGACAGGGACCGAGGGCTACACCTTC
14	NA	TRBV18	NA	TRBJ1-4	CASSPGGTNEKLFF	TGTGCCAGCTCACCGGGGGGAACTAATGAAAAACTGTTTTTT
15	NA	TRBV29-1	TRBD1	TRBJ1-1	CSVEGAGGDNTEAFF	TGCAGCGTTGAAGGGGCAGGGGGAGACAACACTGAAGCTTTCTTT
13	NA	TRBV19	TRBD1	TRBJ2-5	CASRTGGVETQYF	TGTGCCAGCAGAACAGGGGGCGTAGAGACCCAGTACTTC
13	few	TRBV5-1	NA	TRBJ2-7	CASSLGEAYEQYF	TGCGCCAGCAGCTTGGGGGAGGCCTACGAGCAGTACTTC
18	NA	TRBV4-1	TRBD1	TRBJ2-6	CASSQATQGLSGANVLTF	TGCGCCAGCAGCCAAGCGACACAGGGGCTAAGTGGGGCCAACGTCCTGACTTTC
17	NA	TRBV27	TRBD1	TRBJ1-5	CASSLYGQGVFNQPQHF	TGTGCCAGCAGTTTGTACGGGCAGGGGGTGTTCAATCAGCCCCAGCATTTT
15	NA	TRBV7-2	NA	TRBJ2-7	CASSQGREGSYEQYF	TGTGCCAGCAGTCAAGGGCGAGAGGGCTCCTACGAGCAGTACTTC
14	NA	TRBV7-2	NA	TRBJ2-1	CASSSSDLAYEQFF	TGTGCCAGCAGCTCAAGTGACCTAGCATATGAGCAGTTCTTC
12	NA	TRBV30	NA	TRBJ1-3	CAWSTGANTIYF	TGTGCCTGGAGTACAGGTGCGAACACCATATATTTT
15	NA	TRBV19	TRBD1	TRBJ1-5	CASSTRGGMGQPQHF	TGTGCCAGTAGCACTCGAGGGGGCATGGGGCAGCCCCAGCATTTT
17	NA	TRBV4-1	TRBD2	TRBJ2-3	CASSQELREVNTDTQYF	TGCGCCAGCAGCCAAGAACTTCGGGAGGTGAACACAGATACGCAGTATTTT
17	NA	TRBV7-2	TRBD2	TRBJ2-3	CASSLTSGRAWGDTQYF	TGTGCCAGCAGCTTGACTAGCGGGAGGGCCTGGGGAGATACGCAGTATTTT
16	NA	TRBV7-9	TRBD2	TRBJ2-7	CASSPWGTSGTYEQYF	TGTGCCAGCAGCCCTTGGGGAACTAGCGGGACTTACGAGCAGTACTTC
17	once	TRBV5-4	TRBD1	TRBJ1-2	CASSSPRDRGRVNGYTF	TGTGCCAGCAGTAGTCCCCGGGACAGGGGGCGCGTCAATGGCTACACCTTC
15	NA	TRBV15	TRBD1	TRBJ1-2	CATSRRTGYVYGYTF	TGTGCCACCAGCAGACGGACAGGGTACGTCTATGGCTACACCTTC
15	NA	TRBV10-2	TRBD1	TRBJ2-5	CASTTGTGVGETQYF	TGCGCCAGCACCACCGGGACAGGGGTTGGAGAGACCCAGTACTTC
17	NA	TRBV4-1	NA	TRBJ1-2	CASSQVGGGAANYGYTF	TGCGCCAGCAGCCAAGTGGGTGGTGGGGCGGCCAACTATGGCTACACCTTC
16	few	TRBV5-4	TRBD2	TRBJ2-1	CASSGPTSGKYNEQFF	TGTGCCAGCAGCGGACCGACTAGCGGGAAGTACAATGAGCAGTTCTTC
15	NA	TRBV19	NA	TRBJ1-2	CASSIVRGSNYGYTF	TGTGCCAGTAGTATAGTTCGGGGATCCAACTATGGCTACACCTTC
17	once	TRBV2	TRBD2	TRBJ2-3	CASSYRLSGDFTDTQYF	TGTGCCAGCAGTTACCGACTAAGCGGGGACTTCACAGATACGCAGTATTTT
17	NA	TRBV4-1	TRBD1	TRBJ1-6	CASSQGLQGALGSPLHF	TGCGCCAGCAGCCAAGGATTACAGGGGGCGCTGGGTTCACCCCTCCACTTT
12	NA	TRBV7-2	NA	TRBJ1-2	CASSFQGHGYTF	TGTGCCAGCAGCTTTCAGGGGCACGGCTACACCTTC
15	NA	TRBV19	TRBD2	TRBJ2-5	CASGQWVAGQETQYF	TGTGCCAGTGGCCAGTGGGTAGCGGGGCAAGAGACCCAGTACTTC
16	NA	TRBV4-1	NA	TRBJ1-2	CASSQPAAGLLYGYTF	TGCGCCAGCAGTCAACCCGCGGCAGGACTACTTTATGGCTACACCTTC
12	NA	TRBV23-1	NA	TRBJ1-2	CARAGMLRGYTF	TGCGCAAGAGCGGGGATGCTAAGAGGCTACACCTTC
15	NA	TRBV5-1	TRBD1	TRBJ2-2	CASSDRGGSAGELFF	TGCGCCAGCAGTGACAGGGGGGGATCCGCCGGGGAGCTGTTTTTT
15	NA	TRBV28	NA	TRBJ2-2	CASSLWGVDTGELFF	TGTGCCAGCAGTTTATGGGGAGTGGACACCGGGGAGCTGTTTTTT
15	NA	TRBV6-5	NA	TRBJ2-7	CASSYSAPDSHEQYF	TGTGCCAGCAGTTACTCGGCCCCGGACAGCCACGAGCAGTACTTC
14	NA	TRBV12-5	NA	TRBJ1-2	CASARDSGYAGYTF	TGTGCTAGTGCTCGAGACAGCGGGTATGCTGGCTACACCTTC
14	NA	TRBV11-2	NA	TRBJ1-1	CASSSWGVGAEAFF	TGTGCCAGCAGCAGCTGGGGGGTAGGGGCTGAAGCTTTCTTT
13	few	TRBV18	NA	TRBJ1-1	CASSPQGNTEAFF	TGTGCCAGCTCACCGCAGGGGAACACTGAAGCTTTCTTT
13	NA	TRBV28	TRBD1	TRBJ1-2	CASSRRQGDGYTF	TGTGCCAGCAGTCGGCGACAGGGAGATGGCTACACCTTC
16	NA	TRBV29-1	NA	TRBJ2-5	CSATPIAHLYQETQYF	TGCAGCGCAACCCCGATTGCTCACTTGTACCAAGAGACCCAGTACTTC
15	NA	TRBV18	NA	TRBJ2-7	CASSPPSRPSYEQYF	TGTGCCAGCTCACCACCGAGTCGCCCGTCCTACGAGCAGTACTTC
13	NA	TRBV28	NA	TRBJ1-2	CASRTTANYGYTF	TGTGCCAGCAGGACGACAGCTAACTATGGCTACACCTTC
16	once	TRBV15	NA	TRBJ2-5	CATSTREAGWSETQYF	TGTGCCACCAGCACCCGAGAGGCAGGGTGGTCAGAGACCCAGTACTTC
12	few	TRBV4-3	NA	TRBJ2-7	CAKQPFPGEQYF	TGCGCAAAGCAGCCATTTCCGGGCGAGCAGTACTTC
15	NA	TRBV11-3	TRBD1	TRBJ1-1	CASSKSGQGNTEAFF	TGTGCCAGCAGCAAGTCAGGACAGGGGAACACTGAAGCTTTCTTT
14	NA	TRBV4-3	TRBD1	TRBJ1-1	CASSQEPWTGLAFF	TGCGCCAGCAGCCAAGAGCCTTGGACAGGGCTCGCTTTCTTT
15	NA	TRBV27	TRBD2	TRBJ2-5	CASGGTSATQETQYF	TGTGCCAGCGGGGGAACTAGCGCAACTCAAGAGACCCAGTACTTC
16	NA	TRBV9	TRBD1	TRBJ2-2	CASSETGTGVTGELFF	TGTGCCAGCAGTGAAACCGGGACAGGGGTTACCGGGGAGCTGTTTTTT
18	NA	TRBV7-2	TRBD1	TRBJ1-2	CASSLASLGGQGAYGYTF	TGTGCCAGCAGCTTAGCCTCCCTAGGGGGACAGGGGGCATATGGCTACACCTTC
20	NA	TRBV9	NA	TRBJ2-2	CASSARPKRKTETNTGELFF	TGTGCCAGCAGCGCCAGACCTAAAAGAAAGACTGAAACGAACACCGGGGAGCTGTTTTTT
17	NA	TRBV15	NA	TRBJ1-4	CATSRGRGASTNEKLFF	TGTGCCACCAGCAGAGGGAGGGGCGCATCGACTAATGAAAAACTGTTTTTT
15	few	TRBV30	TRBD1	TRBJ1-3	CAWSVLGQGGNTIYF	TGTGCCTGGAGTGTACTGGGACAGGGCGGAAACACCATATATTTT